The 9 T cell receptor beta chains below come from one sample, sequenced in a study of cytomegalovirus exposure and HLA in healthy donors (dated by TCRdb to 2016 to 2017). Libraries were constructed by the immunoSEQ multiplex PCR assay. For the multiplex PCR, a mixture combining 60 forward primers for TCR Vbeta segments and 13 reverse primers for TCR Jbeta segments was used. The immuneACCESS repertoire file appears here via TCRdb, limited to in-frame rearrangements. These files lack a portion of the clones; in checked studies, under half of the deficit traces to unresolved V genes, and the cause of the others is not known. This sample gives more than 45,000 clones in total; roughly 80% of them show up just once. In total, the top ten clones hold 1.6% of the sample. Sequencing was carried out using PBMCs. Source of these receptors: a man between 25 and 39 years old in good health and CMV-seronegative.

The chain is built from TRBV6-6 and TRBJ1-2, with no clear D. Germline assignment: CDR1 MNHNY and CDR2 SVGAGI (reference sequence). V was cut by 1 base and J by 5 bases, with 11 bases left in between. The CDR3 spans 14 residues. The CDR3 DNA reads as TGTGCCAGCAGTTACTTGTTAACCCTATATGGCTACACCTTC. It translates to CASSYLLTLYGYTF.

This chain joins TRBV30 and TRBJ1-2, with D unresolved. From germline, CDR1 is GTSNPN and CDR2 SVGIG (reference sequence). V lost 4 bases and J 2 bases, leaving 17 bases between the germline ends. This CDR3 is built from 15 residues. CDR3 DNA sequence: TGTGCCTGGACGAGGTCGAGGATATTCAACTATGGCTACACCTTC. Translation: CAWTRSRIFNYGYTF.

The rearrangement joins TRBV11-2 to TRBJ2-2; 7 positions agree with TRBD2. There are 14 residues in the CDR3. The V gene's germline CDR1 is SGHAT and CDR2 FQNNGV. Trimming cost V 4 bases and J 8 bases; bases outside gene matches: 7. In DNA, the CDR3 is TGTGCCAGCAGCTCCGGGACTACTCCAGGGGAGCTGTTTTTT. As protein: CASSSGTTPGELFF.

The chain recombines TRBV11-2 with TRBJ2-7; 9 bases fit TRBD2. The CDR3 runs to 14 residues. Germline CDR1 is SGHAT and CDR2 is FQNNGV. Germline trimming cut 3 bases from V and 6 bases from J; bases unmatched to any gene: 6. The CDR3 DNA sequence: TGTGCCAGCAGCTTTTGGCGGGAGGGAAGCGAGCAGTACTTC. Encoded protein: CASSFWREGSEQYF.

This clone is a singleton in its sample. The chain links TRBV18 to TRBJ1-5; 10 nucleotides line up with TRBD1. The V gene end was trimmed by 3 bases and the J gene end by 2 bases; junction bases not matched to a gene: 1. There are 15 residues in the CDR3. Germline-derived CDR1 and CDR2 are KGHSH and LQKENI. The CDR3 coding sequence is TGTGCCAGCTCACCCGGGACAGGGGGCAATCAGCCCCAGCATTTT. Translated: CASSPGTGGNQPQHF.

The V call is TRBV15, the J call TRBJ2-5; no definite D call. The germline V and J ends were trimmed by 1 base and 5 bases, with 17 bases remaining between them. This CDR3 spans 16 amino acids. Germline CDR1 and CDR2: LNHNV and YYDKDF (reference sequence). CDR3 in amino acids: CATSRVPQKLEETQYF. CDR3 in DNA: TGTGCCACCAGCAGAGTTCCCCAGAAGTTGGAGGAGACCCAGTACTTC.

The chain couples TRBV29-1 to TRBJ2-2, with D possibly matching TRBD2 (6 bases). V lost 5 bases and J lost 4, with 14 bases in between. Per germline, CDR1 SQVTM and CDR2 ANQGSEA. The CDR3 contains 14 residues. The CDR3 DNA reads TGCAGCGTTTCTAGACTAGAGAGCACCGGGGAGCTGTTTTTT. Translated: CSVSRLESTGELFF.

The rearrangement joins TRBV5-1 to TRBJ1-2; weak D call: TRBD1 (5 bases). CDR1 is SGHRS and CDR2 is YFSETQ in the germline V gene. The CDR3 contains 13 residues. The V end lost 3 bases, the J end lost 6 bases, and 12 bases lay between the germline ends. In nucleotides, the CDR3 is TGCGCCAGCAGCTCGGACAATTCAGATGGCTACACCTTC. The encoded protein is CASSSDNSDGYTF.

The J gene is TRBJ2-7, the V gene TRBV28; possibly TRBD1 for D (6 bases). Germline V gives CDR1 MDHEN, CDR2 SYDVKM. V lost 5 bases, J lost 4 bases, and 12 bases lay in between. CDR3 length equals 13 residues. CDR3 sequence reads: CASSLGQTYEQYF. In DNA, the CDR3 is TGTGCCAGCAGTCTAGGACAGACTTACGAGCAGTACTTC.